This TCR beta chain derives from a study of beta chain features in type 1 diabetes. Study-level findings and limits: The study found moderately but significantly shorter TCRB CDR3s in all four CD4+ subsets of Type 1 diabetes patients.

Comments on this clone: Its cognate antigen is unknown.

The authors reverse transcribed all of the isolated RNA, so sequencing captured expressed TCRB transcripts. Libraries were prepared by immunoSEQ multiplex PCR; TCRdb keeps only in-frame clonotypes and omits some of them. The table lists fewer than 900,000 clones, roughly 15% of them singletons. Each of the CD4+ naive, central memory, regulatory and stem cell-like memory populations was sorted via CD45RO/CCR7/CD25/CD127/CD95/CD27. The specimen sequenced was naive CD4+ T cells from blood. The TCR was taken from a young woman in good health.

The CDR3 reads CATSLGTGHRAQYF. The CDR3 bases are TGTGCCACCAGTCTCGGGACAGGGCATAGGGCCCAGTACTTC. The V call is TRBV15, the J call TRBJ2-5; TRBD1 matches at 9 bases. The ends lost 6 bases at V and 9 bases at J; junction bases unmatched: 11. CDR1 is LNHNV, CDR2 YYDKDF, per germline (reference sequence). The CDR3 is made up of 14 amino acids.